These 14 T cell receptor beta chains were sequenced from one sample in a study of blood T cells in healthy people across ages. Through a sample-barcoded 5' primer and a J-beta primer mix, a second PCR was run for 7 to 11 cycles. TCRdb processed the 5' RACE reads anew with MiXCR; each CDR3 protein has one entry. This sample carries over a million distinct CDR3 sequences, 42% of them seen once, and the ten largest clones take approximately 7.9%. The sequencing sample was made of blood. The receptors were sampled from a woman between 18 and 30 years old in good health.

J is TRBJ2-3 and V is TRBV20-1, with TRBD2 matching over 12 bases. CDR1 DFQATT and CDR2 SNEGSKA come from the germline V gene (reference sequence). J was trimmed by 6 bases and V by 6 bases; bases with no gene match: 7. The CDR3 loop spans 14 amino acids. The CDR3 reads CSAVTSGRSDTQYF. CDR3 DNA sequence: TGCAGTGCCGTGACTAGCGGGAGATCGGATACGCAGTATTTT.

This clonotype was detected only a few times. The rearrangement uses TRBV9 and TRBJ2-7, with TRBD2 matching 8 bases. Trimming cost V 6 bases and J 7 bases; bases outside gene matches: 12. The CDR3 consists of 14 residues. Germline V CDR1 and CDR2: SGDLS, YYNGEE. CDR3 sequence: CASMPGGDYNEQYF. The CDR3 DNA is TGTGCCAGCATGCCGGGGGGGGACTACAATGAGCAGTACTTC.

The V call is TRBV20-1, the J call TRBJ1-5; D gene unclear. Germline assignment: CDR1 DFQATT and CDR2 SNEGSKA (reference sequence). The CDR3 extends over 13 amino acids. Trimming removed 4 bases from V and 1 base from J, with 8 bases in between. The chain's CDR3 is CSAKSSSNQPQHF. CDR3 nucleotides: TGCAGTGCTAAGAGTAGCAGCAATCAGCCCCAGCATTTT.

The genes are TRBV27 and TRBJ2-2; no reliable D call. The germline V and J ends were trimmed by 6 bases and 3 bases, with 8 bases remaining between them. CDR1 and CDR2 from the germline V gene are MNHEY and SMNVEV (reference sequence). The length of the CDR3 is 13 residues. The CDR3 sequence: CASRLTYTGELFF. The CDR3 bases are TGTGCCAGCAGGCTGACTTACACCGGGGAGCTGTTTTTT.

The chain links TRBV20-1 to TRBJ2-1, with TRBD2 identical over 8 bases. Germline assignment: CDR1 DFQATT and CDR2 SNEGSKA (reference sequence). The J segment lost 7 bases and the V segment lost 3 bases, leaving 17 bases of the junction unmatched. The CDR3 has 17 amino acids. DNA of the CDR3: TGCAGTGCTAGCCCCACCGAGGGAGCGGGAGAGGGAAATGAGCAGTTCTTC. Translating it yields CSASPTEGAGEGNEQFF.

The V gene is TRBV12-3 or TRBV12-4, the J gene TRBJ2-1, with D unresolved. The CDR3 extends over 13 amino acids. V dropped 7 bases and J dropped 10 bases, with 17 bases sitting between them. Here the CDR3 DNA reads TGTGCCAGCACCCCCTCGGGCTACCGAGAGCAGTTCTTC. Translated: CASTPSGYREQFF.

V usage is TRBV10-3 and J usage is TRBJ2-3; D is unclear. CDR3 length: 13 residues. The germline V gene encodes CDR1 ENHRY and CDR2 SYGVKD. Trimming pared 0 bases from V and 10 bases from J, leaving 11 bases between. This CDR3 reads CAISESIFRAQYF. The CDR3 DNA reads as TGTGCCATCAGTGAGTCGATATTTCGGGCGCAGTATTTT.

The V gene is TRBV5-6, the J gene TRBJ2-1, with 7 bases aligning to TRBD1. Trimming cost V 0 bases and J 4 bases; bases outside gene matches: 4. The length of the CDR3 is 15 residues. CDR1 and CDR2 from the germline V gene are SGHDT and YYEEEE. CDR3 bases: TGTGCCAGCAGCTTGGAAAGGGGGCTGTACAATGAGCAGTTCTTC. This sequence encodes CASSLERGLYNEQFF.

CDR3 bases: TGTGCCAGCAGTGAACCTGTAACACAGGGCAGAGCTAACTATGGCTACACCTTC. It encodes CASSEPVTQGRANYGYTF. The chain employs TRBV6-1 and TRBJ1-2, with D possibly being TRBD1 (6 bases). The CDR3 extends over 18 amino acids. Germline-derived CDR1 and CDR2 are MNHNS and SASEGT. Trimming cost V 2 bases and J 0 bases, with 19 bases left between them.

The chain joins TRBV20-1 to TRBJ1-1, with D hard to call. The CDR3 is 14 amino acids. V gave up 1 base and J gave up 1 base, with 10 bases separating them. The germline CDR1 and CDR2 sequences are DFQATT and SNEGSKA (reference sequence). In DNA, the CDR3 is TGCAGTGCTAGAGGGAGAGGGTGGAACACTGAAGCTTTCTTT. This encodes CSARGRGWNTEAFF.

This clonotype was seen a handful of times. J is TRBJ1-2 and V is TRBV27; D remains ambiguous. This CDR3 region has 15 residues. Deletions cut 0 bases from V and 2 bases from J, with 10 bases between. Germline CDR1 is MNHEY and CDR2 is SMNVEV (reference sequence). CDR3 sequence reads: CASSLSSVGNYGYTF. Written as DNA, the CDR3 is TGTGCCAGCAGTTTATCATCGGTCGGAAACTATGGCTACACCTTC.

The CDR3 reads CASSQAAGASGTQYF. CDR3 bases: TGCGCCAGCAGCCAGGCCGCGGGGGCTAGCGGGACGCAGTATTTT. The V call is TRBV4-3, the J call TRBJ2-3; 8 bases fit TRBD2. CDR1 and CDR2 from the germline V gene are LGHNA and YSLEER. There are 15 residues in the CDR3. Trimming removed 3 bases from V and 9 bases from J; junction bases left unmatched: 11.

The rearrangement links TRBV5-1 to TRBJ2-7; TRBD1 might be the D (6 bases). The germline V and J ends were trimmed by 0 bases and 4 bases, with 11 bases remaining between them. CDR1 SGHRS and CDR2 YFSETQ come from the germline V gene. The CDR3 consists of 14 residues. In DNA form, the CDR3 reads TGCGCCAGCAGCTTGGGGGACACCTTTTACGAGCAGTACTTC. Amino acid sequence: CASSLGDTFYEQYF.

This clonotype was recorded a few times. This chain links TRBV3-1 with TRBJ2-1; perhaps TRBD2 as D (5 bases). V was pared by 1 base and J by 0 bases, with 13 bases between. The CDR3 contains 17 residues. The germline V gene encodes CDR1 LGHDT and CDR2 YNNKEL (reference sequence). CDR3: CASSQGPIEGSYNEQFF. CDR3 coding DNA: TGTGCCAGCAGCCAAGGCCCAATAGAGGGCTCCTACAATGAGCAGTTCTTC.